The next 18 T cell receptor beta chains were all read from a single sample in a study of T cell repertoires in cytomegalovirus infection. TCRdb called the reads again in MiXCR, with one record for every CDR3 protein. The table includes about 740,000 distinct CDR3 sequences, 35% to 45% detected once. Sequenced input: PBMCs. These receptors came from a human donor in good health (CMV status not recorded). Some clones in this sample may be carry-over from other donors' samples.

This clonotype was seen more than once but under ten times. The germline gene is not matched at one end of the junction; a read error may be the cause. The V call is TRBV7-4, the J call TRBJ2-2; 7 bases fit TRBD1. There are 15 residues in the CDR3. CDR1 SGHVT and CDR2 SQSDAQ come from the germline V gene. This CDR3 reads CASSPDRVNAGELFF. CDR3 nucleotide sequence: TGTGCCAGCAGCCCTGACAGGGTGAACGCCGGGGAGCTGTTTTTT.

CDR3 DNA sequence: TGTGCCAGCAGTCGCGGACAGGACTCTGGAAACACCATATATTTT. Protein sequence: CASSRGQDSGNTIYF. This chain connects TRBV6-6 to TRBJ1-3; 7 nucleotides align to TRBD1. The junction had 4 bases not matched to a gene; V was cut back by 5 bases and J by 0 bases. The CDR3 is 15 residues long. Germline assignment: CDR1 MNHNY and CDR2 SVGAGI (reference sequence).

The rearrangement uses TRBV12-3 or TRBV12-4 and TRBJ2-3, with 12 positions matching TRBD1. The V gene end was trimmed by 6 bases and the J gene end by 2 bases; junction bases not matched to a gene: 21. The CDR3 extends over 21 amino acids. This chain's CDR3 is CASSRLRDRGRERGTTDTQYF. The CDR3 DNA is TGTGCCAGCAGCCGACTTCGGGACAGGGGGCGCGAGCGGGGGACCACAGATACGCAGTATTTT.

This chain uses TRBV7-6 with TRBJ2-1; D is undetermined. Looked up from germline, CDR1 is SGHVS and CDR2 is FNYEAQ. The V gene lost 5 bases and the J gene lost 8 bases, with 16 bases spanning the gap. The CDR3 totals 14 residues. CDR3 in DNA: TGTGCCAGCAGCGTCCGATCGACTGGGGATGAGCAGTTCTTC. Translating gives CASSVRSTGDEQFF.

The V gene is TRBV20-1, the J gene TRBJ2-7; 8 bases align to TRBD1. Germline CDR1 reads DFQATT; CDR2 reads SNEGSKA (reference sequence). The CDR3 has 14 residues. The V segment lost 7 bases and the J segment 3 bases; nucleotides outside the gene matches: 11. The CDR3 sequence is CSGAERQGLYEQYF. The CDR3 DNA reads as TGCAGTGGGGCGGAGCGACAGGGGCTCTACGAGCAGTACTTC.

V usage is TRBV2 and J usage is TRBJ2-6; D may be TRBD1 or TRBD2 (5 bases each). Germline V lookup: CDR1 SNHLY, CDR2 FYNNEI. Trimming shortened V by 7 bases and J by 0 bases, and 10 bases separated the two germline ends. The CDR3 runs to 15 residues. The CDR3 here is CASMGRFSGANVLTF. CDR3 nucleotides: TGTGCCAGCATGGGACGGTTCTCTGGGGCCAACGTCCTGACTTTC.

This clonotype was counted a single time. V is TRBV5-1 and J is TRBJ1-1, with no clear D. This CDR3 has 15 residues. Germline V gene lookup returns CDR1 SGHRS and CDR2 YFSETQ. The germline V and J ends were trimmed by 0 bases and 1 base, with 10 bases remaining between them. The CDR3 DNA follows: TGCGCCAGCAGCTTGGACCCGGGTACGAACACTGAAGCTTTCTTT. Protein product: CASSLDPGTNTEAFF.

This clonotype has a handful of counts. The chain uses TRBV7-9 and TRBJ2-2; D gene unclear. This CDR3 has 14 residues. CDR1 is SEHNR and CDR2 is FQNEAQ in the germline V gene (reference sequence). Deletions cut 5 bases from V and 2 bases from J, with 9 bases between. The DNA of the CDR3 is TGTGCCAGCAGCATGGACCTTAACACCGGGGAGCTGTTTTTT. Translating gives CASSMDLNTGELFF.

CDR3: CASRRGRTYNEQFF. Written as DNA, the CDR3 is TGTGCCAGCAGAAGGGGGAGGACCTACAATGAGCAGTTCTTC. The rearrangement uses TRBV6-5 and TRBJ2-1; the D call may be TRBD1 or TRBD2 (6 bases each). Trimming shortened V by 6 bases and J by 2 bases, and 11 bases separated the two germline ends. Looked up from germline, CDR1 is MNHEY and CDR2 is SVGAGI. CDR3 length: 14 amino acids.

The V gene is TRBV7-2, the J gene TRBJ2-5; possible D gene TRBD2, 5 bases. V gave up 4 bases and J gave up 3 bases, with 15 bases separating them. The germline V gene has CDR1 SGHTA and CDR2 FQGNSA. The CDR3 has 15 amino acids. DNA for the CDR3: TGTGCCAGCAGCTACCTTCGGGGTATCGAAGAGACCCAGTACTTC. Amino acids: CASSYLRGIEETQYF. Full variable domain (remainder filled in from reference TRBV7-2 and TRBJ2-5): GAGVSQSPSNKVTEKGKDVELRCDPISGHTALYWYRQSLGQGLEFLIYFQGNSAPDKSGLPSDRFSAERTGGSVSTLTIQRTQQEDSAVYLCASSYLRGIEETQYFGPGTRLLVL.

The DNA of the CDR3 is TGTGCCAGCAGCCCACTCTTGAGAGGGCGGGGGGGCACAGATACGCAGTATTTT. It yields the protein CASSPLLRGRGGTDTQYF. The V and J genes are TRBV14 and TRBJ2-3; 8 bases line up with TRBD2. The trim removed 4 bases at V and 1 base at J, leaving 13 bases unmatched. This CDR3 contains 18 residues. CDR1 is SGHDN, CDR2 FVKESK, per germline.

This chain uses TRBV10-3 with TRBJ1-5; D may be TRBD1 (5 bases). Germline CDR1 ENHRY, CDR2 SYGVKD. V lost 0 bases, J lost 2 bases, and 11 bases lay in between. The CDR3 loop spans 16 amino acids. The CDR3 reads CAISESPGLRNQPQHF. The CDR3, as DNA: TGTGCCATCAGTGAGTCCCCGGGACTGCGCAATCAGCCCCAGCATTTT.

About this clonotype: A much larger clone lies one base from this, so it may be a read error. Since no conserved phenylalanine or tryptophan closes the CDR3, a read error is the likely cause. This sequence joins TRBV7-9 and TRBJ2-1; D remains ambiguous. CDR3 length: 15 amino acids. Looked up from germline, CDR1 is SEHNR and CDR2 is FQNEAQ (reference sequence). V lost 5 bases to trimming and J lost 0 bases, with 11 bases between them. The CDR3 is CASSLSSSSYNEQFL. CDR3 nucleotide sequence: TGTGCCAGCAGCCTTAGCAGTAGCTCCTACAATGAGCAGTTCTTA.

The chain is built from TRBV20-1 and TRBJ2-5, with D possibly TRBD1 on 6 matching bases. Germline V gene lookup returns CDR1 DFQATT and CDR2 SNEGSKA (reference sequence). V lost 0 bases and J 0 bases, leaving 14 bases between the germline ends. The CDR3 covers 16 residues. The CDR3 loop is CSARDIGGPYQETQYF. In nucleotides, the CDR3 is TGCAGTGCTAGAGATATTGGGGGCCCCTACCAAGAGACCCAGTACTTC.

In this sample, this clonotype turned up a few times. The chain carries TRBV28 and TRBJ2-6; TRBD2 matches 8 bases. J was trimmed by 9 bases and V by 4 bases; bases with no gene match: 11. From germline, CDR1 is MDHEN and CDR2 SYDVKM. The length of the CDR3 is 16 residues. The CDR3 bases are TGTGCCAGCAGTTCAAGAGTAGGGACTAGTGGCAACGTCCTGACTTTC. Its translation is CASSSRVGTSGNVLTF.

The chain employs TRBV4-1 and TRBJ2-3; 10 nucleotides match TRBD2. Germline V gene data show CDR1 as MGHRA and CDR2 as YSYEKL. The CDR3 is 17 amino acids. With V trimmed by 0 bases and J by 4 bases, 7 bases remained unmatched. The CDR3 sequence: CASSQDRLAGAPDTQYF. The CDR3 DNA reads as TGCGCCAGCAGCCAAGATCGGCTAGCGGGAGCGCCAGATACGCAGTATTTT.

As concerns this clonotype: Relative to the germline gene, one junction end is altered; a read error may explain this. The CDR3, as DNA: TGTGCCAGAAGCGTTTCCAGGGGTGGCTCCTATAATTCACCCCTCCACTTT. Translated: CARSVSRGGSYNSPLHF. The V and J genes are TRBV9 and TRBJ1-6; tentatively, D is TRBD1 (6 bases). CDR3 length equals 17 residues. Germline loops: CDR1 SGDLS, CDR2 YYNGEE. Looking up the rest from reference TRBV9 and TRBJ1-6 gives the full variable domain: DSGVTQTPKHLITATGQRVTLRCSPRSGDLSVYWYQQSLDQGLQFLIQYYNGEERAKGNILERFSAQQFPDLHSELNLSSLELGDSALYFCARSVSRGGSYNSPLHFGNGTRLTVT.

A word on this clonotype: Possible read error: a much larger clone is one base away. Likely a read error: the CDR3 ends without its conserved phenylalanine or tryptophan. The rearrangement links TRBV7-2 to TRBJ2-5; D not certain. V shed 1 base and J shed 1 base, with 7 bases lying between them. The germline gives CDR1 SGHTA, CDR2 FQGNSA. The CDR3 runs 14 residues. CDR3 sequence reads: CASSLGPAQETQYL. In nucleotides, the CDR3 is TGTGCCAGCAGCTTAGGGCCAGCCCAAGAGACCCAGTACTTA.